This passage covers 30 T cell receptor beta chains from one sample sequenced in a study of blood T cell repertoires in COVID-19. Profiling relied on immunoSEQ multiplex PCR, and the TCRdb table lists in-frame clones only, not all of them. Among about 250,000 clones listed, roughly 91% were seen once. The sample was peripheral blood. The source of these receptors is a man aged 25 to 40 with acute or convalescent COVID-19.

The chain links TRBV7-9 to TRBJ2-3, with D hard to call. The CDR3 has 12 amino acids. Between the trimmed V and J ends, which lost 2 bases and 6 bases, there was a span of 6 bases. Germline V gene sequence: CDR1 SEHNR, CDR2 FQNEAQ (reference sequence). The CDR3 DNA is TGTGCCAGCAGCTTATCTGTTGATACGCAGTATTTT. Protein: CASSLSVDTQYF.

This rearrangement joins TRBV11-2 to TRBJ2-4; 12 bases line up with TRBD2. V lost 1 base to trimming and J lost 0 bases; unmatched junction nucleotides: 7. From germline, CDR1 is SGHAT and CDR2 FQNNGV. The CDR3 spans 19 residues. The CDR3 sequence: CASSLGWTSGALAKNIQYF. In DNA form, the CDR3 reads TGTGCCAGCAGCTTAGGGTGGACTAGCGGGGCTCTAGCCAAAAACATTCAGTACTTC.

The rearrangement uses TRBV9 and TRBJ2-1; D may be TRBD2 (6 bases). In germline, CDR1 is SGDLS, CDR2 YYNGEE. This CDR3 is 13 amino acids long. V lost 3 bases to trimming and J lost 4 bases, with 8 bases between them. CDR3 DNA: TGTGCCAGCAGCGGCGCGGGGTACAATGAGCAGTTCTTC. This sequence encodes CASSGAGYNEQFF. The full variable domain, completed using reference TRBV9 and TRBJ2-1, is DSGVTQTPKHLITATGQRVTLRCSPRSGDLSVYWYQQSLDQGLQFLIQYYNGEERAKGNILERFSAQQFPDLHSELNLSSLELGDSALYFCASSGAGYNEQFFGPGTRLTVL.

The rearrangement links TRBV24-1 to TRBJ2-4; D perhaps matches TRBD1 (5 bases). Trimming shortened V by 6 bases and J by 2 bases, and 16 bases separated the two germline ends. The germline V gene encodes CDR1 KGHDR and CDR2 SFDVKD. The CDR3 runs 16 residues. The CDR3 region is CATSLWDPGTKNIQYF. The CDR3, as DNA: TGTGCCACCAGTTTATGGGATCCAGGGACCAAAAACATTCAGTACTTC.

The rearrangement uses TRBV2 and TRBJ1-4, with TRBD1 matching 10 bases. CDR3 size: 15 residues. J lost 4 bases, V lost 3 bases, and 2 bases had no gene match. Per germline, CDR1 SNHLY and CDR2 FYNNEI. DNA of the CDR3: TGTGCCAGCAGTGAGGGGACAGGGGTTAATGAAAAACTGTTTTTT. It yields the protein CASSEGTGVNEKLFF. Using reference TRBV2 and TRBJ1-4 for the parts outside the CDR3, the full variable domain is EPEVTQTPSHQVTQMGQEVILRCVPISNHLYFYWYRQILGQKVEFLVSFYNNEISEKSEIFDDQFSVERPDGSNFTLKIRSTKLEDSAMYFCASSEGTGVNEKLFFGSGTQLSVL.

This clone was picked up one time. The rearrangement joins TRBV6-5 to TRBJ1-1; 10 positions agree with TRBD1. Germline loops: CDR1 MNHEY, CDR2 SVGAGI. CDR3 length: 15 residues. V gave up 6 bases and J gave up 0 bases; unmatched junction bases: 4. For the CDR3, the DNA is TGTGCCAGCAGGACGACAGGGGGCATGAACACTGAAGCTTTCTTT. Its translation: CASRTTGGMNTEAFF.

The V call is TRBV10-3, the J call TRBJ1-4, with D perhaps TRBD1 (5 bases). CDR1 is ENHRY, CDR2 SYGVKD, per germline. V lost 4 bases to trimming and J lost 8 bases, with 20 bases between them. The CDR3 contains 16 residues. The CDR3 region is CAISGGMSLQGEKLFF. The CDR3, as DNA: TGTGCCATCAGTGGTGGGATGAGCCTTCAGGGAGAAAAACTGTTTTTT.

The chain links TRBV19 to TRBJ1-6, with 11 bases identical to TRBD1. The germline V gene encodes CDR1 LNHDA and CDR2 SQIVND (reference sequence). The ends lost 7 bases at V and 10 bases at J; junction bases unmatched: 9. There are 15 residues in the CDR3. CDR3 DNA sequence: TGTGCCAGTACCGAAGGGACAGGGGGTATCTCACCCCTCCACTTT. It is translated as CASTEGTGGISPLHF.

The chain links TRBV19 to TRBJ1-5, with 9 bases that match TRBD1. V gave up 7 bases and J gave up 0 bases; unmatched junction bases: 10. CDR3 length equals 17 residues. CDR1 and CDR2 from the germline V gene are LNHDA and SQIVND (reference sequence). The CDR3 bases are TGTGCCAGTAAGGCACGGACAGGGGCTTATAGCAATCAGCCCCAGCATTTT. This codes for CASKARTGAYSNQPQHF.

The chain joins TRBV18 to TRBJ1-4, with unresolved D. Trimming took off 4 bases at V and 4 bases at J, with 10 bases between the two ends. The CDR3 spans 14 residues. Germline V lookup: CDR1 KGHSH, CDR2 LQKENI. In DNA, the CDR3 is TGTGCCAGCTCACGGGCCCGGGGTAATGAAAAACTGTTTTTT. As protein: CASSRARGNEKLFF.

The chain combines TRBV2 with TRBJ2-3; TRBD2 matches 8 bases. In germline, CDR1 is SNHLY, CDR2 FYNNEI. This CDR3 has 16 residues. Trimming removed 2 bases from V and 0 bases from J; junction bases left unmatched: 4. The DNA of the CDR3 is TGTGCCAGCAGTGAACCCCAGCGGGGGAGCACAGATACGCAGTATTTT. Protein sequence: CASSEPQRGSTDTQYF.

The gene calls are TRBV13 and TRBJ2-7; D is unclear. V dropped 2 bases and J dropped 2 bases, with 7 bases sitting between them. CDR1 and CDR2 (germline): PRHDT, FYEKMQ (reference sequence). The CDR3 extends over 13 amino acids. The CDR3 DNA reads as TGTGCCAGCAGCTTAACACCCGCCTACGAGCAGTACTTC. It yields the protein CASSLTPAYEQYF.

The CDR3 spells CASSVEGVYDTEAFF. CDR3 coding DNA: TGTGCCAGCAGCGTAGAAGGGGTTTATGACACTGAAGCTTTCTTT. The chain is built from TRBV9 and TRBJ1-1, with TRBD1 as a possible D gene (5 bases). V was cut by 0 bases and J by 3 bases, with 12 bases left in between. This CDR3 comprises 15 residues. Looked up from germline, CDR1 is SGDLS and CDR2 is YYNGEE. The variable domain in full, completed from reference TRBV9 and TRBJ1-1, reads DSGVTQTPKHLITATGQRVTLRCSPRSGDLSVYWYQQSLDQGLQFLIQYYNGEERAKGNILERFSAQQFPDLHSELNLSSLELGDSALYFCASSVEGVYDTEAFFGQGTRLTVV.

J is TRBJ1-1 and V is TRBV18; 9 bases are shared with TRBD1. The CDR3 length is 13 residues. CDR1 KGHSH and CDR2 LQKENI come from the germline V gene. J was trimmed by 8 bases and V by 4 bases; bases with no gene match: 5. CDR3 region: CASSLTGGMEAFF. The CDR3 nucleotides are TGTGCCAGCTCACTTACAGGGGGCATGGAAGCTTTCTTT.

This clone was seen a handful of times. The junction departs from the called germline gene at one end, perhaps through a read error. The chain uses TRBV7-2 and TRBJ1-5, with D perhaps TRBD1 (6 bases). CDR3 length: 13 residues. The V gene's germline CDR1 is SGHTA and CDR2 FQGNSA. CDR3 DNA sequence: TGTGCCAGCGGAGGACAGACGAATCACCCCCAGCATTTT. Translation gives CASGGQTNHPQHF.

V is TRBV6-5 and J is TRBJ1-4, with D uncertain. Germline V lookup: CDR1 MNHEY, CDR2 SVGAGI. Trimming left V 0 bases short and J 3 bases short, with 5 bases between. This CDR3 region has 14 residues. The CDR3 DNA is TGTGCCAGCAGTTACTCAGCTGCTAATGAAAAACTGTTTTTT. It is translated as CASSYSAANEKLFF.

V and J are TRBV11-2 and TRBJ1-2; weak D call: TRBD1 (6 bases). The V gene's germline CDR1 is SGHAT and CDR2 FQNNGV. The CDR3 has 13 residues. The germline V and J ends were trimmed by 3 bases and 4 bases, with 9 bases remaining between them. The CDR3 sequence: CASSFRGAYGYTF. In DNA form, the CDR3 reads TGTGCCAGCAGCTTCCGGGGGGCCTATGGCTACACCTTC.

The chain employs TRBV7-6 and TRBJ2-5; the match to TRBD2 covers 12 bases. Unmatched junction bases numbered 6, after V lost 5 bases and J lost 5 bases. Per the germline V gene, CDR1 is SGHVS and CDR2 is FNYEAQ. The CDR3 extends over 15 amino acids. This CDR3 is CASSALAGGGETQYF. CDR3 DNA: TGTGCCAGCAGCGCTCTAGCGGGAGGGGGGGAGACCCAGTACTTC.

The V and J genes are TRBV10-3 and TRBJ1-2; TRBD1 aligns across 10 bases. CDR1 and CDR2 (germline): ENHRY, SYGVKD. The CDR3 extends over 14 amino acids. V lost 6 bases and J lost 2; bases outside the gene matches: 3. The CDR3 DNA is TGTGCCATCAGGGGGACAGGGGCGAACTATGGCTACACCTTC. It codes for CAIRGTGANYGYTF.

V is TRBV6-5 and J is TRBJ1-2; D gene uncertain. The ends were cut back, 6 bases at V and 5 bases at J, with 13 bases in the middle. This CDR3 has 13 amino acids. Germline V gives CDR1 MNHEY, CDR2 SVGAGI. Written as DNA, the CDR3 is TGTGCCAGCAGCCCCTACCGGGGATATGGCTACACCTTC. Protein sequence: CASSPYRGYGYTF.

The CDR3 is CASSPPTSGQQETQYF. In DNA, the CDR3 is TGCGCCAGCAGCCCGCCGACTAGCGGGCAACAAGAGACCCAGTACTTC. The chain links TRBV4-1 to TRBJ2-5, with 10 bases lining up with TRBD2. Per the germline V gene, CDR1 is MGHRA and CDR2 is YSYEKL. The length of the CDR3 is 16 residues. With V trimmed by 4 bases and J by 2 bases, 7 bases remained unmatched.

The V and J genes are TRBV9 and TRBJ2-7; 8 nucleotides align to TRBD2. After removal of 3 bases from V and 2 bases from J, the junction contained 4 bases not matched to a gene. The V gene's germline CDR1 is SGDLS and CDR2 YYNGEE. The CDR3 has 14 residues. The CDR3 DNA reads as TGTGCCAGCAGCGAGGGACTAGGGGCCTACGAGCAGTACTTC. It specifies CASSEGLGAYEQYF.

CDR3 nucleotide sequence: TGTGCCTGGATGAGGGGGAACTCTGGAAACACCATATATTTT. This codes for CAWMRGNSGNTIYF. This chain links TRBV30 with TRBJ1-3, with D tentatively TRBD1 (6 bases). The V gene's germline CDR1 is GTSNPN and CDR2 SVGIG (reference sequence). Trimming removed 4 bases at V and 0 bases at J, with 10 bases between. The CDR3 totals 14 residues.

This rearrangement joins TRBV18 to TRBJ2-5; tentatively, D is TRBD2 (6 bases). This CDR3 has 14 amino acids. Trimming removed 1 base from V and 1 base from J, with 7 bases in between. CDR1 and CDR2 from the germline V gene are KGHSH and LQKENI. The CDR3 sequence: CASSPRGVQETQYF. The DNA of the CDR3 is TGTGCCAGCTCACCACGGGGGGTCCAAGAGACCCAGTACTTC. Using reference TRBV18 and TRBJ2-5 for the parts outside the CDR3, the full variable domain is NAGVMQNPRHLVRRRGQEARLRCSPMKGHSHVYWYRQLPEEGLKFMVYLQKENIIDESGMPKERFSAEFPKEGPSILRIQQVVRGDSAAYFCASSPRGVQETQYFGPGTRLLVL.

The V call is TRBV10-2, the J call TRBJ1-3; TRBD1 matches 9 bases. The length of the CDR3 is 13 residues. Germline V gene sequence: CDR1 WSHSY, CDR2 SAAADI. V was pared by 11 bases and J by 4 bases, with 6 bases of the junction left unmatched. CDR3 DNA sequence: TGCGCCGCCGGGACAGGGAGAGGAAACACCATATATTTT. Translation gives CAAGTGRGNTIYF.

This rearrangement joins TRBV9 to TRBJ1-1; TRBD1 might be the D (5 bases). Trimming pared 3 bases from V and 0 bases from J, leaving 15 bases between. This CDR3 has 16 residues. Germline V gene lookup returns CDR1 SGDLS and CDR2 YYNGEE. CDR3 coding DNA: TGTGCCAGCAGCGCCCAGAACCCACAGGTGAACACTGAAGCTTTCTTT. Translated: CASSAQNPQVNTEAFF.

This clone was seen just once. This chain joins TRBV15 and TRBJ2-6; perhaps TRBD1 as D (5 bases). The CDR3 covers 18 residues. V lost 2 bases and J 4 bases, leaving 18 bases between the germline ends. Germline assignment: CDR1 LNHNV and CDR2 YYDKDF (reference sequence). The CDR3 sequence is CATSRTPGSSEGANVLTF. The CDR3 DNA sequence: TGTGCCACCAGCAGAACACCAGGGTCATCGGAAGGGGCCAACGTCCTGACTTTC.

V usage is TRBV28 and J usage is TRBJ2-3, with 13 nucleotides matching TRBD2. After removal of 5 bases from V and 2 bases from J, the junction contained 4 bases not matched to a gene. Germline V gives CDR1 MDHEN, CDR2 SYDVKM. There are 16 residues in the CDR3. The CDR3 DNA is TGTGCCAGCAGTGTTACTAGCGGGGGGGTCACAGATACGCAGTATTTT. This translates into CASSVTSGGVTDTQYF. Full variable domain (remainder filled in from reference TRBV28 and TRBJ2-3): DVKVTQSSRYLVKRTGEKVFLECVQDMDHENMFWYRQDPGLGLRLIYFSYDVKMKEKGDIPEGYSVSREKKERFSLILESASTNQTSMYLCASSVTSGGVTDTQYFGPGTRLTVL.

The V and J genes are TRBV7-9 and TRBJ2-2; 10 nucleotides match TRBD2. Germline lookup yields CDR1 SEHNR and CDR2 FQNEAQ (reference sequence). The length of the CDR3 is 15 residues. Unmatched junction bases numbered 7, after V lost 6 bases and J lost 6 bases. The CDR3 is CASRLAGELSGELFF. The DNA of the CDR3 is TGTGCCAGCAGGCTAGCGGGAGAATTATCCGGGGAGCTGTTTTTT. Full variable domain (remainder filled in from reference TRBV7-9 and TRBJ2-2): DTGVSQNPRHKITKRGQNVTFRCDPISEHNRLYWYRQTLGQGPEFLTYFQNEAQLEKSRLLSDRFSAERPKGSFSTLEIQRTEQGDSAMYLCASRLAGELSGELFFGEGSRLTVL.

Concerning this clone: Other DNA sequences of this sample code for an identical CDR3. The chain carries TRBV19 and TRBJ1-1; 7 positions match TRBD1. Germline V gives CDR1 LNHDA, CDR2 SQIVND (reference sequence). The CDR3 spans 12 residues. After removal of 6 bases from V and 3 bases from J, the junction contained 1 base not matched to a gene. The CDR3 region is CASRDRDTEAFF. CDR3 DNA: TGTGCCAGTAGAGACAGGGACACTGAAGCTTTCTTT.